This T cell receptor beta chain was recovered during a study of cytomegalovirus exposure and HLA in healthy donors. The primer mix had 60 Vbeta and 13 Jbeta primers. Clones were sequenced by immunoSEQ multiplex PCR, and TCRdb holds only the in-frame ones, with some missing. The sample lists roughly 120,000 clones; about 76% were seen once. The CDR3 covers 14 residues. Germline V gene sequence: CDR1 MNHEY, CDR2 SVGAGI. Trimming removed 7 bases at V and 8 bases at J, with 20 bases between. Findings of the study overall: Later on, an analysis found that several of the most significant clusters appeared to be linked to common viral pathogens, which included parvovirus B19. It was likely that a cluster of highly shared sequence variants was a sequencing artifact.

As regards this clone: The antigen is undetermined.

This TCR was recovered from a man aged 35 to 55 in good health and CMV-seropositive. The sample consisted of PBMCs. V is TRBV6-5 and J is TRBJ1-2; possible D gene TRBD1, 5 bases. The CDR3 nucleotides are TGTGCCAGCACCCCTCGGGGGAGGCCTAAGGGCTACACCTTC. Its protein is CASTPRGRPKGYTF.